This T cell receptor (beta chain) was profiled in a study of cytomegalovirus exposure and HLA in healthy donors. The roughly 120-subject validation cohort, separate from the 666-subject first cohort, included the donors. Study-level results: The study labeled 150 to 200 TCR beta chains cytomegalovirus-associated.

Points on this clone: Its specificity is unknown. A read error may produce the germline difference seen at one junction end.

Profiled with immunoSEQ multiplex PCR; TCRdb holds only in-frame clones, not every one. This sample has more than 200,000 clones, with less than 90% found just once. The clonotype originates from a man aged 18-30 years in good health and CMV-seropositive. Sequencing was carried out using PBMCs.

The CDR3 DNA reads TGTGCCAGCAGCCCGACGAGGGGTCGATTTAATTTT. Translation gives CASSPTRGRFNF. The chain carries TRBV7-2 and TRBJ1-3, with a tentative D call TRBD1 (5 bases). The germline CDR1 and CDR2 sequences are SGHTA and FQGNSA. The CDR3 runs to 12 residues.